Below are 5 T cell receptor beta chains sequenced from a single sample in a study of CD8 T cells in ankylosing spondylitis. Study conclusions and caveats: A TCR beta motif of several highly homologous variants seemed to mark ankylosing spondylitis blood.

One entry per CDR3 protein, called by TCRdb with MiXCR from the 5' RACE reads. The table has more than 650,000 distinct CDR3 sequences, about 10% seen once; the top ten hold approximately 0.5%. These receptors have no identified antigens. Sample: blood, either unsorted or a sorted T cell fraction (not recorded which). Every receptor here comes from a male donor with ankylosing spondylitis.

This clonotype has just a few counts. The J gene is TRBJ1-2, the V gene TRBV7-2, with D perhaps TRBD1 (5 bases). The germline V and J ends were trimmed by 2 bases and 8 bases, with 21 bases remaining between them. CDR1 is SGHTA and CDR2 is FQGNSA in the germline V gene. This CDR3 is 16 amino acids long. As DNA, the CDR3 is TGTGCCAGCAGCTTACAGGTCCTCCTTCGCAAGGGGGGCTACACCTTC. Translation: CASSLQVLLRKGGYTF.

This clonotype was recorded a few times. The rearrangement joins TRBV20-1 to TRBJ2-3, with D hard to call. Trimming took off 4 bases at V and 4 bases at J, with 12 bases between the two ends. The CDR3 runs to 13 residues. The germline CDR1 and CDR2 sequences are DFQATT and SNEGSKA (reference sequence). CDR3 bases: TGCAGTGCTAACGGCCCGGTCGCAGATACGCAGTATTTT. Residues: CSANGPVADTQYF.

The V call is TRBV7-2, the J call TRBJ1-2, with D possibly TRBD1 on 5 matching bases. This CDR3 has 13 amino acids. V was clipped by 6 bases and J by 0 bases, with 8 bases between them. Per germline, CDR1 SGHTA and CDR2 FQGNSA. The CDR3 coding sequence is TGTGCCAGCAGAGACAGCCCTAACTATGGCTACACCTTC. It codes for CASRDSPNYGYTF.

This chain links TRBV20-1 with TRBJ1-4; D perhaps matches TRBD1 (6 bases). Germline CDR1 and CDR2: DFQATT and SNEGSKA (reference sequence). V lost 6 bases, J lost 6 bases, and 14 bases lay in between. The CDR3 is 13 residues long. CDR3: CSADRTDDEKLFF. The CDR3 coding sequence is TGCAGTGCAGACCGGACAGATGATGAAAAACTGTTTTTT.

In its sample, this clonotype was seen many times. The V call is TRBV29-1, the J call TRBJ2-5; D call uncertain. CDR3 length: 14 residues. Germline values: CDR1 SQVTM, CDR2 ANQGSEA. In DNA form, the CDR3 reads TGCAGTTCCGGGTATGCGTTACGTACGGAGACCCAGTACTTC. It yields the protein CSSGYALRTETQYF.